A single sample gave rise to the 4 T cell receptor beta chains below, sequenced in a study of blood T cell repertoires in COVID-19. The table came from immunoSEQ multiplex PCR; TCRdb's copy has only in-frame clones and leaves some out. The sample lists 85,000 to 100,000 clones; roughly 89% were seen once. The source material was peripheral blood. The receptors derive from a woman aged 60-75 years with COVID-19, enrolled during active disease.

The genes are TRBV3-1 (or the pseudogene TRBV3-2) and TRBJ1-2; D not certain. V shed 0 bases and J shed 4 bases, with 12 bases lying between them. The CDR3 is 15 amino acids. Germline V gives CDR1 LGHDT, CDR2 YNNKEL (reference sequence). The CDR3 region is CASSQELTAIYGYTF. CDR3 nucleotide sequence: TGTGCCAGCAGCCAAGAACTAACGGCGATCTATGGCTACACCTTC.

This chain links TRBV6-6 with TRBJ1-1; 8 bases are a match to TRBD1. The CDR3 covers 13 residues. CDR1 MNHNY and CDR2 SVGAGI come from the germline V gene (reference sequence). The J segment lost 5 bases and the V segment lost 8 bases, leaving 7 bases of the junction unmatched. CDR3 loop: CASGQGGLTEAFF. The CDR3 DNA reads TGTGCCAGCGGACAGGGAGGGTTAACTGAAGCTTTCTTT.

This rearrangement joins TRBV24-1 to TRBJ2-2, with D perhaps matching TRBD2 (6 bases). This CDR3 has 15 residues. Germline V lookup: CDR1 KGHDR, CDR2 SFDVKD. V shed 5 bases and J shed 2 bases, with 11 bases lying between them. The CDR3 nucleotides are TGTGCCACCAGTGGCAAACTAGCTAACACCGGGGAGCTGTTTTTT. It yields the protein CATSGKLANTGELFF.

This clone was recorded once. The chain couples TRBV11-3 to TRBJ2-5, with 7 bases fitting TRBD2. In germline, CDR1 is SGHNT, CDR2 YENEEA. The V and J ends lost 5 bases and 2 bases, in that order; junction bases with no gene match: 8. The CDR3 has 15 residues. CDR3 region: CASSTRSGGQETQYF. The CDR3 DNA reads as TGTGCCAGCAGCACCCGGTCCGGGGGGCAAGAGACCCAGTACTTC.